The 18 T cell receptor beta chains given below trace back to one sample, sequenced in a study of T cells in tumors and immune-related adverse events. Sequenced by immunoSEQ multiplex PCR; TCRdb stores in-frame clones only, minus some. This repertoire shows 4,000 to 6,000 clones, about two thirds found once; its top ten account for around 5.7%. The sequenced sample was gut tissue, obtained from a patient treated with anti-PD-1 therapy. The source of these receptors is a female donor with metastatic renal cell carcinoma.

The V and J genes are TRBV19 and TRBJ1-3; D not resolved. Trimming pared 5 bases from V and 3 bases from J, leaving 17 bases between. Germline-derived CDR1 and CDR2 are LNHDA and SQIVND (reference sequence). This CDR3 contains 16 residues. In nucleotides, the CDR3 is TGTGCCAGTAGTCTTGGGCTTGGGATTAATGGAAACACCATATATTTT. Its protein is CASSLGLGINGNTIYF.

The chain couples TRBV2 to TRBJ2-1; the match to TRBD2 covers 11 bases. V shed 6 bases and J 3 bases; nucleotides not matched to a gene: 7. The germline V gene has CDR1 SNHLY and CDR2 FYNNEI. There are 16 residues in the CDR3. For the CDR3, the DNA is TGTGCCAGCAGACGACTAGCGGGGACTCTCTACAATGAGCAGTTCTTC. Residues: CASRRLAGTLYNEQFF.

The chain couples TRBV30 to TRBJ1-4; 11 bases are shared with TRBD1. The CDR3 totals 17 residues. The trim removed 2 bases at V and 8 bases at J, leaving 13 bases unmatched. Germline CDR1 reads GTSNPN; CDR2 reads SVGIG (reference sequence). The CDR3 protein is CAWSSGQGAVQGEKLFF. DNA for the CDR3: TGTGCCTGGAGTTCTGGACAGGGGGCAGTGCAAGGAGAAAAACTGTTTTTT.

The chain recombines TRBV2 with TRBJ2-2; D not resolved. The germline V and J ends were trimmed by 3 bases and 0 bases, with 8 bases remaining between them. CDR3 length: 15 amino acids. The germline V gene encodes CDR1 SNHLY and CDR2 FYNNEI. CDR3 amino acids: CASSEGRANTGELFF. In DNA form, the CDR3 reads TGTGCCAGCAGTGAGGGTAGGGCGAACACCGGGGAGCTGTTTTTT.

The J gene is TRBJ1-1, the V gene TRBV18; TRBD1 might be the D (5 bases). V lost 2 bases, J lost 1 base, and 8 bases lay in between. The CDR3 has 14 amino acids. From germline, CDR1 is KGHSH and CDR2 LQKENI. CDR3 amino acids: CASSPEQENTEAFF. CDR3 coding DNA: TGTGCCAGCTCACCAGAACAGGAGAACACTGAAGCTTTCTTT.

This chain connects TRBV7-2 to TRBJ2-1; TRBD1 or TRBD2 may be the D gene (5 bases each). V was shortened by 3 bases and J by 7 bases, with 16 bases between the two germline ends. This CDR3 is 15 amino acids long. CDR1 and CDR2 (germline): SGHTA, FQGNSA. CDR3 nucleotides: TGTGCCAGCAGCTTGGTGCCTTGGGGGTCTAATGAGCAGTTCTTC. Protein: CASSLVPWGSNEQFF.

The rearrangement joins TRBV6-6 to TRBJ2-3, with 14 bases lining up with TRBD2. V lost 4 bases to trimming and J lost 8 bases; unmatched junction nucleotides: 8. Per germline, CDR1 MNHNY and CDR2 SVGAGI (reference sequence). The CDR3 length is 16 residues. CDR3 protein: CASSFRLAGGPGTQYF. The CDR3 bases are TGTGCCAGCAGTTTCAGACTAGCGGGAGGGCCGGGTACGCAGTATTTT.

The rearrangement links TRBV4-1 to TRBJ1-1; 9 bases agree with TRBD1. The CDR3 length is 16 residues. Germline V gene data show CDR1 as MGHRA and CDR2 as YSYEKL. V shed 4 bases, J shed 4 bases, and the junction held 10 bases outside the gene matches. Here the CDR3 DNA reads TGCGCCAGCAGCCTCCGGGGACAGGGAAGGATCACTGAAGCTTTCTTT. Its protein product is CASSLRGQGRITEAFF.

J is TRBJ2-5 and V is TRBV7-2; TRBD1 matches 9 bases. The CDR3 spans 15 residues. CDR1 is SGHTA and CDR2 is FQGNSA in the germline V gene. Unmatched junction bases numbered 1, after V lost 1 base and J lost 1 base. For the CDR3, the DNA is TGTGCCAGCAGCTTAGGGGACAGGGCCCAAGAGACCCAGTACTTC. Protein: CASSLGDRAQETQYF.

The chain has TRBV6-7 and TRBJ2-1; 9 bases match TRBD2. TRBV6-7 is an ORF; its function is uncertain. The CDR3 has 18 amino acids. J was trimmed by 7 bases and V by 0 bases; bases with no gene match: 13. DNA of the CDR3: TGTGCCAGCAGTTACTCGAAGACGGGGCGGGAGGGAATAAATGAGCAGTTCTTC. Translation gives CASSYSKTGREGINEQFF.

The chain links TRBV15 to TRBJ2-2; a weak D match, TRBD1 (5 bases). The germline gives CDR1 LNHNV, CDR2 YYDKDF (reference sequence). The germline V and J ends were trimmed by 5 bases and 5 bases, with 15 bases remaining between them. CDR3 length equals 15 residues. The CDR3 region has the DNA TGTGCCACCAGCCCAGACAGAGGTTTAACCGGGGAGCTGTTTTTT. Protein: CATSPDRGLTGELFF.

J is TRBJ1-1 and V is TRBV7-8; D is undetermined. The CDR3 totals 13 residues. From germline, CDR1 is SGHVS and CDR2 FQNEAQ. Deletions cut 6 bases from V and 0 bases from J, with 8 bases between. CDR3 sequence: CASSYLVNTEAFF. The CDR3 bases are TGTGCCAGCAGTTATTTGGTGAACACTGAAGCTTTCTTT.

This clone was counted between two and nine times. The chain is built from TRBV5-1 and TRBJ2-7, with D maybe TRBD1 (5 bases). V lost 2 bases, J lost 2 bases, and 11 bases lay in between. This CDR3 spans 14 amino acids. The germline V gene encodes CDR1 SGHRS and CDR2 YFSETQ. The CDR3 loop is CASSLGDSAYEQYF. In DNA, the CDR3 is TGCGCCAGCAGCTTAGGAGACAGCGCCTACGAGCAGTACTTC.

A few counts support this clone. The DNA for the CDR3 is TGTGCCAGCAGTGCGACTAGCGGGGCCACCGGGGAGCTGTTTTTT. It codes for CASSATSGATGELFF. The gene calls are TRBV6-4 and TRBJ2-2; 11 bases match TRBD2. There are 15 residues in the CDR3. Losses at the gene ends were 4 bases for V and 4 bases for J; bases not matched to a gene: 2. Germline loops: CDR1 MRHNA, CDR2 SNTAGT.

The chain has TRBV19 and TRBJ1-1; D is perhaps TRBD1 (5 bases). V was shortened by 5 bases and J by 11 bases, with 18 bases between the two germline ends. Germline V lookup: CDR1 LNHDA, CDR2 SQIVND (reference sequence). The CDR3 is 13 amino acids. The CDR3 loop reads CASSQDTEELAFF. The CDR3 DNA follows: TGTGCCAGTAGTCAGGACACGGAGGAGTTGGCTTTCTTT.

The J gene is TRBJ1-1, the V gene TRBV5-7; D ambiguous. TRBV5-7 has ORF status, its function being uncertain. V lost 0 bases, J lost 5 bases, and 11 bases lay in between. This CDR3 comprises 14 residues. Here the CDR3 reads CASSLVKGLTEAFF. The CDR3 nucleotides are TGTGCCAGCAGCTTGGTTAAGGGATTGACTGAAGCTTTCTTT.

The count of this clone is one. The chain carries TRBV6-6 and TRBJ2-5; 9 bases are shared with TRBD1. CDR3 length: 13 amino acids. Germline V lookup: CDR1 MNHNY, CDR2 SVGAGI (reference sequence). Trimming took 7 bases from V and 4 from J; bases not matched to a gene: 4. CDR3 sequence: CASNTGGSETQYF. CDR3 DNA sequence: TGTGCCAGCAATACAGGGGGCTCAGAGACCCAGTACTTC.

The chain recombines TRBV25-1 with TRBJ2-1, with 7 bases matching TRBD2. The V and J ends lost 9 bases and 2 bases, in that order; junction bases with no gene match: 7. CDR1 MGHDK and CDR2 SYGVNS come from the germline V gene. The CDR3 runs 14 residues. CDR3 residues: CARREILTYNEQFF. The CDR3 DNA sequence: TGTGCCAGGCGGGAGATACTAACCTACAATGAGCAGTTCTTC.